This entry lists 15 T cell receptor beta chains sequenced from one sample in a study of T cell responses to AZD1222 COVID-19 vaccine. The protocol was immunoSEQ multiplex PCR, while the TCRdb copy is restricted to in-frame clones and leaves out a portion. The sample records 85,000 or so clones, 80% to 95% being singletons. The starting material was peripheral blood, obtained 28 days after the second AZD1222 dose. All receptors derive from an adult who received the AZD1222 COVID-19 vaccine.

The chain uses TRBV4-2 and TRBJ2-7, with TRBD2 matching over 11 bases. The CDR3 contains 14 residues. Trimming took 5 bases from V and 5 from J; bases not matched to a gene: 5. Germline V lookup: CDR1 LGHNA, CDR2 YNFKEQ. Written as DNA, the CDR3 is TGTGCCAGCAGCACACTAGCGGGAGATAACGAGCAGTACTTC. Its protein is CASSTLAGDNEQYF.

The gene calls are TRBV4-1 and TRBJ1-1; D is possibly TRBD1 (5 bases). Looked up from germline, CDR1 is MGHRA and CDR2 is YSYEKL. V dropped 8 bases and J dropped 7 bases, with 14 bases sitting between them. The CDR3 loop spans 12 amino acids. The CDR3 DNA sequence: TGCGCCAGCCAGGGCGCGGGGGGTGAAGCTTTCTTT. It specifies CASQGAGGEAFF.

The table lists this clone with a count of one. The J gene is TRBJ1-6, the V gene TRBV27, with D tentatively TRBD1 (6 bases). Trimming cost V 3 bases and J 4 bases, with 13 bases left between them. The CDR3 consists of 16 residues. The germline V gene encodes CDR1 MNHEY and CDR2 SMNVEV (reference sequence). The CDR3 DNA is TGTGCCAGCAGTTTCGCGGGGGCCGGGTATAATTCACCCCTCCACTTT. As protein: CASSFAGAGYNSPLHF.

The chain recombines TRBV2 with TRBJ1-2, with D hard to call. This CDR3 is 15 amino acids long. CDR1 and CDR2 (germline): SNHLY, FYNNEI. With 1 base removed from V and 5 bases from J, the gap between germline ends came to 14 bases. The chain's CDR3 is CASSEGLGRLYGYTF. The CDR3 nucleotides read TGTGCCAGCAGTGAAGGCTTGGGCAGGTTATATGGCTACACCTTC.

Here the CDR3 reads CASRKQGTLAKNIQYF. In DNA form, the CDR3 reads TGTGCCAGCAGGAAACAGGGGACGTTAGCCAAAAACATTCAGTACTTC. The rearrangement joins TRBV6-4 to TRBJ2-4; 7 nucleotides match TRBD1. V lost 6 bases and J lost 0; bases outside the gene matches: 8. This CDR3 is 16 amino acids long. Germline CDR1 is MRHNA and CDR2 is SNTAGT.

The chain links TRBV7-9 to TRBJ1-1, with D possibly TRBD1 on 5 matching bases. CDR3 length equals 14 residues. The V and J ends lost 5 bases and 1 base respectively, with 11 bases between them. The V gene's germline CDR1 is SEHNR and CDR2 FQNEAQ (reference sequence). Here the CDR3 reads CASSLGGENTEAFF. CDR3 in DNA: TGTGCCAGCAGCCTGGGGGGTGAGAACACTGAAGCTTTCTTT.

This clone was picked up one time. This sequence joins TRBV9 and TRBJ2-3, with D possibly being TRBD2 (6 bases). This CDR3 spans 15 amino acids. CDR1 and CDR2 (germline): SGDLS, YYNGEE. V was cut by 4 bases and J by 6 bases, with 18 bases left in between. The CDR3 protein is CASSFLSGGEDTQYF. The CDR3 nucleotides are TGTGCCAGCAGCTTTCTGTCCGGGGGAGAGGATACGCAGTATTTT.

DNA of the CDR3: TGTGCCAGCAGTGACGGGGTTGGGGAGACCCAGTACTTC. Translated: CASSDGVGETQYF. The V and J genes are TRBV2 and TRBJ2-5; TRBD2 is a possible D gene (5 bases). Trimming removed 3 bases at V and 5 bases at J, with 10 bases between. The germline V gene encodes CDR1 SNHLY and CDR2 FYNNEI. The CDR3 has 13 amino acids.

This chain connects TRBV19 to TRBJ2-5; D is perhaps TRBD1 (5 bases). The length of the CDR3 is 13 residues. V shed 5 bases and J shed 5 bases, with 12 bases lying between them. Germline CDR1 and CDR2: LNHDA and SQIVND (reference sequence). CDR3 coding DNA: TGTGCCAGTAGTTCCAGGGTCATCGAGACCCAGTACTTC. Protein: CASSSRVIETQYF.

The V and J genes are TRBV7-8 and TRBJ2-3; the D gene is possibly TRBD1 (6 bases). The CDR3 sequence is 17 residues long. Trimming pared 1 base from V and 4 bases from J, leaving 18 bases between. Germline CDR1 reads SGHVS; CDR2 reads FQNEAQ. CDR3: CASSLEGVRRLADTQYF. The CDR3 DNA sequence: TGTGCCAGCAGCTTAGAGGGGGTCAGGCGCCTGGCAGATACGCAGTATTTT.

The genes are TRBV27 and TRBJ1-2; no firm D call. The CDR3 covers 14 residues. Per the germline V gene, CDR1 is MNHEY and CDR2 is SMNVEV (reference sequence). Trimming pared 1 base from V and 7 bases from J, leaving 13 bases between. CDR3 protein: CASSLFSGVGGYTF. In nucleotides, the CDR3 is TGTGCCAGCAGTTTATTCAGCGGGGTTGGTGGCTACACCTTC.

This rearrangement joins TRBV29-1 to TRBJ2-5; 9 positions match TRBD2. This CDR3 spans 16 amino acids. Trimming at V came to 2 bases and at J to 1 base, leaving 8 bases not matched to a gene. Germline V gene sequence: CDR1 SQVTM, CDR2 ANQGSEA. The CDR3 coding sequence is TGCAGCGTTGAAAACTGGGCGGGGGGGCGCCAAGAGACCCAGTACTTC. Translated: CSVENWAGGRQETQYF.

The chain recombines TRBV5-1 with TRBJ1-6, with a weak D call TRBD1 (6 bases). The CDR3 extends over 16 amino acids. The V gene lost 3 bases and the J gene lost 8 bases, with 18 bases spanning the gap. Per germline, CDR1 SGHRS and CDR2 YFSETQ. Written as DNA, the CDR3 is TGCGCCAGCAGCTACGACAACAGGGTGAGGTATTCACCCCTCCACTTT. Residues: CASSYDNRVRYSPLHF.

In nucleotides, the CDR3 is TGTGCCATCAGTGATGAGTACCTCTACGAGCAGTACTTC. It codes for CAISDEYLYEQYF. V and J are TRBV10-3 and TRBJ2-7; unclear D gene. The length of the CDR3 is 13 residues. Germline values: CDR1 ENHRY, CDR2 SYGVKD. V dropped 3 bases and J dropped 3 bases, with 9 bases sitting between them.

CDR3 nucleotides: TGTGCCAGCAGTTTCCAAAACATTCAGTACTTC. Translated, it gives CASSFQNIQYF. The chain employs TRBV28 and TRBJ2-4; no firm D call. V was shortened by 3 bases and J by 5 bases, with 2 bases between the two germline ends. Germline V gene lookup returns CDR1 MDHEN and CDR2 SYDVKM. This CDR3 is built from 11 residues.